These T cell receptor beta chains were read from a single sample in a study of identifying expanded T cells in peripheral blood. Repertoires were generated with immunoSEQ multiplex PCR, while TCRdb's copy carries only in-frame clones and drops some. The table includes 60,000 or so clones, around four fifths detected once. The specimen was blood. The receptors here all came from a person between 18 and 75 years old in good health. The CDR3 runs from the conserved cysteine through the conserved F or W. The D gene is left open where the match is weak. A clone size is listed for some rows: how often the clone was seen (once, few, many), or a class if it is expanded.

j_call d_call clone_size v_call cdr3_aa cdr3_nt
TRBJ1-3 . . TRBV7-2 CASSLGHGNTIYF TGTGCCAGCAGCTTGGGCCATGGAAACACCATATATTTT
TRBJ1-1 . . TRBV9 CASSVGFRGMNTEAFF TGTGCCAGCAGCGTCGGATTTAGGGGCATGAACACTGAAGCTTTCTTT
TRBJ1-1 . . TRBV5-1 CASSKEAPFGSNTEAFF TGCGCCAGCAGCAAAGAAGCGCCTTTCGGGTCGAACACTGAAGCTTTCTTT
TRBJ1-2 TRBD1 . TRBV15 CATSIRQGNYGYTF TGTGCCACCAGCATCCGACAGGGGAACTATGGCTACACCTTC
TRBJ2-5 TRBD2 . TRBV5-1 CASSEGTSLETQYF TGCGCCAGCAGCGAAGGGACTAGCTTAGAGACCCAGTACTTC
TRBJ2-7 . once TRBV11-3 CASSPTSSYEQYF TGTGCCAGCAGCCCTACTAGCTCCTACGAGCAGTACTTC
TRBJ2-1 . once TRBV19 CASSRGTEQFF TGTGCCAGTAGTAGGGGAACCGAGCAGTTCTTC
TRBJ2-2 . . TRBV5-1 CASRPSGETGELFF TGCGCCAGCCGACCCTCAGGTGAAACCGGGGAGCTGTTTTTT
TRBJ1-2 . . TRBV5-1 CASSLRTDYGYTF TGCGCCAGCAGCTTGAGGACAGACTATGGCTACACCTTC
TRBJ2-7 TRBD2 . TRBV19 CASNSRGDTSYEQYF TGTGCCAGTAACTCGCGGGGGGACACGTCCTACGAGCAGTACTTC
TRBJ1-4 . . TRBV5-1 CASSLLGATNEKLFF TGCGCCAGCAGCTTGCTAGGGGCCACTAATGAAAAACTGTTTTTT
TRBJ2-6 TRBD1 . TRBV4-1 CASSPRQGARGANVLTF TGCGCCAGCAGCCCACGACAGGGGGCGCGTGGGGCCAACGTCCTGACTTTC
TRBJ1-5 . . TRBV6-5 CASSYESNQPQHF TGTGCCAGCAGTTACGAGAGTAATCAGCCCCAGCATTTT
TRBJ2-1 . . TRBV19 CASSRGTEQFF TGTGCCAGTAGTAGGGGCACTGAGCAGTTCTTC
TRBJ1-1 . . TRBV29-1 CSASGLGNTEAFF TGCAGCGCGTCCGGGCTTGGGAACACTGAAGCTTTCTTT
TRBJ2-7 . . TRBV29-1 CSVERGYEQYF TGCAGCGTTGAGAGGGGCTACGAGCAGTACTTC